Below are 18 T cell receptor beta chains sequenced from a single sample in a study of T-cell memory formation after mild COVID-19. TCRdb itself ran the 5' RACE reads through MiXCR, one entry per CDR3 protein. Found here are under 350,000 distinct CDR3 sequences, 15% to 20% of them singletons; the top ten hold approximately 23%. Material for sequencing was PBMCs or a T cell subset sorted from them (not recorded which). These receptors were collected from a man between 18 and 35 years old who had mild COVID-19 (a few samples of this study predate the infection). Cell type and time point are not known.

The chain employs TRBV10-3 and TRBJ1-6; no clear D gene. Trimming took off 0 bases at V and 10 bases at J, with 13 bases between the two ends. From germline, CDR1 is ENHRY and CDR2 SYGVKD. This CDR3 spans 15 amino acids. The CDR3 DNA is TGTGCCATCAGTGAGTCTTTCAGCGAAGGGTCACCCCTCCACTTT. Translating gives CAISESFSEGSPLHF.

CDR3 DNA sequence: TGTGCCAGCAGCTTGATATCCTACGAGCAGTACTTC. It is translated as CASSLISYEQYF. The chain has TRBV7-2 and TRBJ2-7, with D unresolved. The V gene's germline CDR1 is SGHTA and CDR2 FQGNSA. CDR3 length equals 12 residues. Trimming shortened V by 3 bases and J by 1 base, and 4 bases separated the two germline ends.

This rearrangement joins TRBV9 to TRBJ2-5; no reliable D call. CDR3 size: 14 residues. The V end was cut by 0 bases, the J end by 2 bases, with 8 bases between. The V gene's germline CDR1 is SGDLS and CDR2 YYNGEE. The CDR3 loop reads CASSVETGQETQYF. Here the CDR3 DNA reads TGTGCCAGCAGCGTAGAAACCGGGCAAGAGACCCAGTACTTC.

V gene TRBV6-5 combines with J gene TRBJ1-3; TRBD1 agrees at 7 bases. Unmatched junction bases numbered 7, after V lost 5 bases and J lost 0 bases. The CDR3 has 16 residues. CDR1 and CDR2 from the germline V gene are MNHEY and SVGAGI. The CDR3 bases are TGTGCCAGCAGTCGTGAAGGGGGCGACTCTGGAAACACCATATATTTT. This codes for CASSREGGDSGNTIYF.

There are a few counts of this clonotype. The gene calls are TRBV7-2 and TRBJ2-7, with D uncertain. Germline V gene sequence: CDR1 SGHTA, CDR2 FQGNSA. The CDR3 extends over 14 amino acids. The V end was cut by 4 bases, the J end by 3 bases, with 13 bases between. In nucleotides, the CDR3 is TGTGCCAGCAGCTCTCCTCGGATCGACTACGAGCAGTACTTC. Translated: CASSSPRIDYEQYF.

The chain couples TRBV28 to TRBJ1-1; TRBD1 matches 8 bases. Germline CDR1 reads MDHEN; CDR2 reads SYDVKM. This CDR3 has 14 amino acids. Trimming cost V 6 bases and J 5 bases; bases outside gene matches: 8. CDR3 in amino acids: CASRLAGGWTEAFF. The CDR3 DNA reads as TGTGCCAGCAGATTAGCAGGGGGCTGGACTGAAGCTTTCTTT.

At least ten counts were recorded for this clonotype. J is TRBJ2-2 and V is TRBV5-1, with a tentative D call TRBD1 (8 bases). V gave up 2 bases and J gave up 5 bases, with 13 bases separating them. This CDR3 spans 15 amino acids. Looked up from germline, CDR1 is SGHRS and CDR2 is YFSETQ. CDR3 coding DNA: TGCGCCAGCAGCTTTGACAGGGGAGGGACCGGGGAGCTGTTTTTT. This codes for CASSFDRGGTGELFF.

This chain links TRBV9 with TRBJ2-5; 10 bases align to TRBD2. Germline values: CDR1 SGDLS, CDR2 YYNGEE. This CDR3 has 15 residues. V lost 4 bases, J lost 1 base, and 4 bases stayed unmatched. The CDR3 DNA follows: TGTGCCAGCAGCCCAGCGGGGGGGTTCCAAGAGACCCAGTACTTC. Translating gives CASSPAGGFQETQYF. Combining the CDR3 with reference TRBV9 and TRBJ2-5 gives the whole variable domain DSGVTQTPKHLITATGQRVTLRCSPRSGDLSVYWYQQSLDQGLQFLIQYYNGEERAKGNILERFSAQQFPDLHSELNLSSLELGDSALYFCASSPAGGFQETQYFGPGTRLLVL.

This chain links TRBV7-2 with TRBJ2-7; D unclear. The CDR3 length is 16 residues. The V end lost 5 bases, the J end lost 2 bases, and 19 bases lay between the germline ends. Per germline, CDR1 SGHTA and CDR2 FQGNSA. The CDR3 here is CASSPNPAQVTYEQYF. As DNA, the CDR3 is TGTGCCAGCAGCCCGAACCCCGCCCAGGTAACCTACGAGCAGTACTTC.

There are a few counts of this clonotype. The chain carries TRBV11-2 and TRBJ2-7; D is possibly TRBD2 (5 bases). This CDR3 spans 13 amino acids. V was clipped by 1 base and J by 7 bases, with 11 bases between them. Looked up from germline, CDR1 is SGHAT and CDR2 is FQNNGV. For the CDR3, the DNA is TGTGCCAGCAGCTTAGTCGGGGAGAGGGAGCAGTACTTC. Its translation: CASSLVGEREQYF.

This clonotype was counted a few times. The chain recombines TRBV5-1 with TRBJ2-5; D gene uncertain. The germline V gene has CDR1 SGHRS and CDR2 YFSETQ. This CDR3 is built from 13 residues. Deletions cut 2 bases from V and 1 base from J, with 6 bases between. In DNA, the CDR3 is TGCGCCAGCAGCTTCGCCTTCCAAGAGACCCAGTACTTC. Its translation: CASSFAFQETQYF.

This clonotype was seen a handful of times. V and J are TRBV10-2 and TRBJ1-1, with TRBD1 matching over 10 bases. J gave up 9 bases and V 6 bases, and 13 bases lay outside the gene matches. Germline CDR1 and CDR2: WSHSY and SAAADI. The CDR3 is 15 amino acids. CDR3 coding DNA: TGCGCCAGCAGCCCAGTGAGAGGGACAGGGGACCAAGCTTTCTTT. Translation gives CASSPVRGTGDQAFF.

In this sample, this clonotype turned up a few times. The genes are TRBV7-6 and TRBJ2-2; 7 bases agree with TRBD1. J gave up 5 bases and V 1 base, and 1 base lay outside the gene matches. This CDR3 spans 14 amino acids. The V gene's germline CDR1 is SGHVS and CDR2 FNYEAQ. The CDR3 here is CASSLGRGTGELFF. The CDR3 DNA reads as TGTGCCAGCAGCTTAGGCAGGGGGACCGGGGAGCTGTTTTTT.

This clonotype appeared many times. The chain couples TRBV4-3 to TRBJ2-6, with unresolved D. Between the trimmed V and J ends, which lost 5 bases and 0 bases, there was a span of 5 bases. This CDR3 contains 14 residues. Germline V gene sequence: CDR1 LGHNA, CDR2 YSLEER. This CDR3 is CASSGLSGANVLTF. CDR3 bases: TGCGCCAGCAGCGGGCTCTCTGGGGCCAACGTCCTGACTTTC.

The gene calls are TRBV12-3 or TRBV12-4 and TRBJ2-1; TRBD2 aligns across 8 bases. V shed 6 bases, J shed 9 bases, and the junction held 13 bases outside the gene matches. The CDR3 covers 15 residues. CDR3 region: CASSLGLGSAGEQFF. CDR3 DNA sequence: TGTGCCAGCAGCCTGGGACTAGGATCGGCGGGTGAGCAGTTCTTC.

V is TRBV7-9 and J is TRBJ2-1; 8 bases agree with TRBD2. J lost 3 bases, V lost 4 bases, and 20 bases had no gene match. The CDR3 length is 20 residues. CDR1 and CDR2 from the germline V gene are SEHNR and FQNEAQ (reference sequence). CDR3 coding DNA: TGTGCCAGCAGCTCCCGACAAAGACAAACTAGCGGAGTACACTACAATGAGCAGTTCTTC. Translated, it gives CASSSRQRQTSGVHYNEQFF.

This clonotype was counted a few times. The chain uses TRBV6-5 and TRBJ2-5; TRBD2 matches at 8 bases. Germline V gives CDR1 MNHEY, CDR2 SVGAGI. The CDR3 is made up of 20 amino acids. J gave up 0 bases and V 1 base, and 16 bases lay outside the gene matches. The CDR3 is CASSYFGRSGDQNYQETQYF. The CDR3 DNA reads as TGTGCCAGCAGTTACTTTGGTCGTAGCGGGGACCAAAATTACCAAGAGACCCAGTACTTC.

CDR3 amino acids: CASSHGGEQYF. The CDR3 nucleotides read TGTGCCAGTTCCCATGGGGGCGAGCAGTACTTC. V usage is TRBV7-9 and J usage is TRBJ2-7; D may match TRBD1 or TRBD2 (5 bases each). CDR3 length: 11 residues. Germline CDR1 SEHNR, CDR2 FQNEAQ (reference sequence). With 9 bases removed from V and 6 bases from J, the gap between germline ends came to 12 bases.